One T cell receptor beta chain is described in this entry. Its target is unknown. The data are from a study of cytomegalovirus exposure and HLA in healthy donors. The study, taken as a whole, reports: There were 160 or so TCR beta chains listed as cytomegalovirus-associated. Cytomegalovirus status, reportedly, was diagnosed with high specificity and sensitivity by the classifier. Rare sequences made up most TCRs, while some public TCRs were found in many donors.

The study drew the donors from its approximately 120-subject validation cohort, separate from the roughly 700-subject first cohort. The repertoire was sequenced with immunoSEQ multiplex PCR; TCRdb's copy has only in-frame clones and lacks some. The sample shows around 300,000 clones, 88% of them seen only once. This TCR was sampled from a young man in good health and CMV-seronegative. Sequences were obtained from PBMCs.

Here the CDR3 reads CASNGRQYNEKLFF. CDR3 coding DNA: TGTGCCAGCAACGGTAGACAGTATAATGAAAAACTGTTTTTT. The J gene is TRBJ1-4, the V gene TRBV25-1, with D possibly TRBD1 on 5 matching bases. With 7 bases removed from V and 4 bases from J, the gap between germline ends came to 13 bases. Germline assignment: CDR1 MGHDK and CDR2 SYGVNS. The CDR3 covers 14 residues. The full variable domain, in which reference TRBV25-1 and TRBJ1-4 provide the parts outside the CDR3, is EADIYQTPRYLVIGTGKKITLECSQTMGHDKMYWYQQDPGMELHLIHYSYGVNSTEKGDLSSESTVSRIRTEHFPLTLESARPSHTSQYLCASNGRQYNEKLFFGSGTQLSVL.